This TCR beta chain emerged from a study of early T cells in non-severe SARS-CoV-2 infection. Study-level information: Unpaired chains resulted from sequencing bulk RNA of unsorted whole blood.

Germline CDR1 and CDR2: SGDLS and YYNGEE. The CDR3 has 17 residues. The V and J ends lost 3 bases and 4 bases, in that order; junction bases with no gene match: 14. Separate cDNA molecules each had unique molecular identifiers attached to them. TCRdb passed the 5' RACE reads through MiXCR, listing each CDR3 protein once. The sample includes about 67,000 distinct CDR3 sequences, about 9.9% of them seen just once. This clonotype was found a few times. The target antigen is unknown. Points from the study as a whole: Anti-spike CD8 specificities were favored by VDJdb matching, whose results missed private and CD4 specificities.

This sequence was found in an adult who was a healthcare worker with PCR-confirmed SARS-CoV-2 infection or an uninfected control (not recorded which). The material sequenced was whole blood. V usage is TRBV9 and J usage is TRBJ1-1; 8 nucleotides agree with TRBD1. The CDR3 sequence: CASSASKTWTGSTEAFF. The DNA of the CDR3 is TGTGCCAGCAGCGCGTCCAAAACATGGACAGGGAGCACTGAAGCTTTCTTT.